This TCR beta chain stems from a study of cytomegalovirus exposure and HLA in healthy donors. For the study at large: Assignment to the Caucasian-associated ancestry cluster applied to 81% of the approximately 380 genotyped donors. Study observations and caveats: HLA alleles showed associations with approximately 15,000 TCR beta sequences in a later analysis, at a 0.05 false discovery rate. With high specificity and sensitivity, the classifier reportedly diagnosed cytomegalovirus status. For most TCR beta V segments, an earlier analysis put the productive rate at about 87% or about 30% of the time.

Both 60 Vbeta primers and 13 Jbeta primers went into the PCR. Some clones are missing from TCRdb's copy, which holds only in-frame ones; the method was immunoSEQ multiplex PCR. The data show about 100,000 clones, about four fifths seen once. To note about this clone: The target antigen is unknown.

This CDR3 region has 15 residues. This receptor was identified in a woman aged 40 to 50 in good health and CMV-seronegative. Sequenced: PBMCs. The chain recombines TRBV21-1 with TRBJ2-7; TRBD1 is the table's D call, not checked against the DNA. TRBV21-1 is a listed pseudogene. For the CDR3, the DNA is TGTGCCAGCAGCAAAGATCGCCAGGGTTCCTACGAGCAGTACTTC. Its translation: CASSKDRQGSYEQYF.